The T cell receptor (beta chain) described here comes from a study of technical replicates of blood from a handful of donors. In its sample, this clone was seen once. This table comes from immunoSEQ multiplex PCR, and its TCRdb copy is limited to in-frame clones, with some not included. The sample consists of approximately 70,000 clones, about 91% of them appearing once. Germline values: CDR1 SGHTA, CDR2 FQGNSA. The V and J ends lost 5 bases and 2 bases respectively, with 19 bases between them. The CDR3 runs to 17 residues. Sequenced: T cells isolated from PBMCs. The sequence derives from a human donor in good health. The J gene is TRBJ1-3, the V gene TRBV7-2; D uncertain. CDR3: CASSLLSGRGAGNTIYF. CDR3 nucleotide sequence: TGTGCCAGCAGCCTCCTTAGCGGGCGGGGAGCTGGAAACACCATATATTTT.